The clone carrying this T cell receptor (beta chain) was observed a few times. Its antigen is undetermined. This sample was taken from a study of T-cell memory formation after mild COVID-19. The germline V gene has CDR1 LGHNA and CDR2 YSLEER. This CDR3 region has 18 residues. With 0 bases removed from V and 6 bases from J, the gap between germline ends came to 22 bases. Study conclusions and caveats: Second-wave clones reaching peak frequency on day 37 lacked confirmed SARS-CoV-2 specificity. Shrinking CD4+ clones resided mostly in CM and EM, and CD8+ ones in EMRA.

Each CDR3 protein is one row after TCRdb ran MiXCR on the 5' RACE reads. The sample includes 55,000 to 65,000 distinct CDR3 sequences, more than 8% of them seen just once. The TCR comes from a young man who had mild COVID-19 (a few samples of this study predate the infection). Cell type and time point are not known. This chain joins TRBV4-3 and TRBJ2-3; D might be TRBD2 (7 bases). Sample: PBMCs or a T cell subset sorted from them (not recorded which). CDR3 DNA sequence: TGCGCCAGCAGCCAAGATGGTGGGGGGGCCGGTTCGGGCGATACGCAGTATTTT. As protein: CASSQDGGGAGSGDTQYF.